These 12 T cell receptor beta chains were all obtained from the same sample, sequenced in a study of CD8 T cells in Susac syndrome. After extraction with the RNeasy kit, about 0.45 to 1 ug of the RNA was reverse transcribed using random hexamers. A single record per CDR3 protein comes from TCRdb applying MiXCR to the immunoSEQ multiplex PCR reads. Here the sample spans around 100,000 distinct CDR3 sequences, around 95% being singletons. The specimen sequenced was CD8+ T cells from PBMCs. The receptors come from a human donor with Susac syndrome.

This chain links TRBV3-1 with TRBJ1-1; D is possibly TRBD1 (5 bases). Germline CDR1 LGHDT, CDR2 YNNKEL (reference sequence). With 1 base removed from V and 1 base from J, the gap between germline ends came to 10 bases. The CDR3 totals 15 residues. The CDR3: CASSQAQGRNTEAFF. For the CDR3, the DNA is TGTGCCAGCAGCCAAGCCCAGGGTAGGAACACTGAAGCTTTCTTT.

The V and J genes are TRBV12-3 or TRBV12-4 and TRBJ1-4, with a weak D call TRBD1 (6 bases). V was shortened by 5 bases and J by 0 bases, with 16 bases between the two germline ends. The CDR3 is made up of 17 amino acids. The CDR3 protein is CASSVRAGESTNEKLFF. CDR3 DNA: TGTGCCAGCAGTGTGAGGGCAGGGGAATCAACTAATGAAAAACTGTTTTTT.

CDR3 in amino acids: CASSFQGAISGANVLTF. CDR3 sequence (DNA): TGTGCCAGCAGCTTCCAGGGGGCCATCTCTGGGGCCAACGTCCTGACTTTC. V is TRBV7-2 and J is TRBJ2-6, with 8 bases that match TRBD1. This CDR3 spans 17 amino acids. The V gene end was trimmed by 3 bases and the J gene end by 0 bases; junction bases not matched to a gene: 4. Germline CDR1 SGHTA, CDR2 FQGNSA.

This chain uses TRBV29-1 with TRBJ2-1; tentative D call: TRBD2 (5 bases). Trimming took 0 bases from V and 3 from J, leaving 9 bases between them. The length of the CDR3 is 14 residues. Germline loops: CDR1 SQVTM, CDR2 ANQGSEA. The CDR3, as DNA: TGCAGCGTTGAAGATGTGAGGGACTACAATGAGCAGTTCTTC. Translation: CSVEDVRDYNEQFF.

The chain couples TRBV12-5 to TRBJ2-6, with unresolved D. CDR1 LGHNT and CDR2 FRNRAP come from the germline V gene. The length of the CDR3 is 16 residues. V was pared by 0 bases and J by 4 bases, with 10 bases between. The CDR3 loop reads CASGLVIGQGANVLTF. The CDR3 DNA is TGTGCTAGTGGTTTGGTAATAGGCCAAGGGGCCAACGTCCTGACTTTC.

The CDR3 sequence is CASDDQYNEQFF. The CDR3 region has the DNA TGTGCCAGCGATGACCAGTACAATGAGCAGTTCTTC. V and J are TRBV2 and TRBJ2-1, with no clear D. CDR3 length equals 12 residues. V was pared by 8 bases and J by 4 bases, with 9 bases between. The germline V gene has CDR1 SNHLY and CDR2 FYNNEI.

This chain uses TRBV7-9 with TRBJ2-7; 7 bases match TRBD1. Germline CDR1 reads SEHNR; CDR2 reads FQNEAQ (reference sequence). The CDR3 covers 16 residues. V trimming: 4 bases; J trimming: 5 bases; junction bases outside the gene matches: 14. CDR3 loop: CASSSQDRQGTDEQYF. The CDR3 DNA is TGTGCCAGCAGCTCCCAGGACCGACAGGGAACGGACGAGCAGTACTTC.

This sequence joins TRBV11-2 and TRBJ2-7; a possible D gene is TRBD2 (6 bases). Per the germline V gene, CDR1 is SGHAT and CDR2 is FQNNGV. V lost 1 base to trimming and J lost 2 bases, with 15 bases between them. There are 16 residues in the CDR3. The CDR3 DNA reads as TGTGCCAGCAGCTTAGGGGCTAGCGTGCTCACCTACGAGCAGTACTTC. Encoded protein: CASSLGASVLTYEQYF.

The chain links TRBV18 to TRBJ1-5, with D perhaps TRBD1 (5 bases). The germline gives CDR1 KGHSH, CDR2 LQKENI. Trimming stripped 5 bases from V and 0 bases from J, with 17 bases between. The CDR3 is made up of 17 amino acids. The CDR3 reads CASSNTRGDYSNQPQHF. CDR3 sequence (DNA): TGTGCCAGCTCAAACACGAGAGGGGATTATAGCAATCAGCCCCAGCATTTT. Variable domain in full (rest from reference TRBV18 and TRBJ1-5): NAGVMQNPRHLVRRRGQEARLRCSPMKGHSHVYWYRQLPEEGLKFMVYLQKENIIDESGMPKERFSAEFPKEGPSILRIQQVVRGDSAAYFCASSNTRGDYSNQPQHFGDGTRLSIL.

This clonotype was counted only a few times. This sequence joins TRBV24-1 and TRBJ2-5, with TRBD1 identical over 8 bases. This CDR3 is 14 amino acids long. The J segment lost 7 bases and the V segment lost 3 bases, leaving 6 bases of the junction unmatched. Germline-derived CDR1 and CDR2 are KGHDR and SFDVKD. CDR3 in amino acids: CATSDPSQGGTQYF. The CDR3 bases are TGTGCCACCAGTGATCCATCACAGGGGGGGACCCAGTACTTC.

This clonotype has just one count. The CDR3 region has the DNA TGCGCCAGCAGCCAAGATCCCGGGGCCGTGGATACGCAGTATTTT. The encoded protein is CASSQDPGAVDTQYF. The rearrangement joins TRBV4-1 to TRBJ2-3, with D perhaps matching TRBD1 or TRBD2 (5 bases each). Germline V gives CDR1 MGHRA, CDR2 YSYEKL. The CDR3 loop spans 15 amino acids. V was shortened by 0 bases and J by 6 bases, with 13 bases between the two germline ends.

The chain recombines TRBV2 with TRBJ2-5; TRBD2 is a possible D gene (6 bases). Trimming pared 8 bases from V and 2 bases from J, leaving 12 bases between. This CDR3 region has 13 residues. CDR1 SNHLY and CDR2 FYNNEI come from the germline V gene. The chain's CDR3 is CASGQRVQETQYF. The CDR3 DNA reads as TGTGCCAGCGGCCAGCGGGTACAAGAGACCCAGTACTTC. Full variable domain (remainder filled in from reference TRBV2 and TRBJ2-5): EPEVTQTPSHQVTQMGQEVILRCVPISNHLYFYWYRQILGQKVEFLVSFYNNEISEKSEIFDDQFSVERPDGSNFTLKIRSTKLEDSAMYFCASGQRVQETQYFGPGTRLLVL.